This paragraph reports one T cell receptor (beta chain). The sample is drawn from a study of blood T cell repertoires in COVID-19. Study-level information: The United States, Italy and Spain provided the acute and convalescent COVID-19 samples. The analysed material was cDNA or gDNA that came from T cells, B-cell-depleted T cells, or PBMCs.

Original data processing: Estimates of nucleated cell counts were drawn from the amplification of reference gene primers. The assay was immunoSEQ multiplex PCR, and TCRdb's table has in-frame clones only and misses some. Clonal size and the V and J genes are those of that table, whereas D and trimming came from the DNA. The sample lists roughly 95,000 clones, 81% occurring once. What was sequenced was peripheral blood. The origin of this receptor is a man aged 60-69 years with acute or convalescent COVID-19.

The CDR3 DNA reads as TGTGCCAGCAGTGACGACAGGGGTTGGGACAATGAGCAGTTCTTC. Its protein product is CASSDDRGWDNEQFF. The chain carries TRBV6-1 and TRBJ2-1, with 8 bases matching TRBD1. From germline, CDR1 is MNHNS and CDR2 SASEGT. With 3 bases clipped from V and 5 bases from J, the junction kept 6 bases outside the gene matches. This CDR3 comprises 15 residues.